The 15 T cell receptor beta chains below all came from one sample that was sequenced in a study of beta chain features in type 1 diabetes. As every portion of the isolated RNA was reverse transcribed, the sequencing read expressed TCRB transcripts. TCRdb's copy holds only in-frame clones and misses some; the assay was immunoSEQ multiplex PCR. This sample has some 99,000 clones; almost 40% occur once, and the top ten carry approximately 0.065%. The material sequenced was stem cell memory CD4+ T cells from blood. The receptors here all came from a woman aged 18-29 years in good health.

In this sample, this clone turned up a few times. The chain employs TRBV2 and TRBJ2-7; a possible D gene is TRBD2 (6 bases). Trimming removed 7 bases from V and 6 bases from J, with 16 bases in between. The germline CDR1 and CDR2 sequences are SNHLY and FYNNEI. The length of the CDR3 is 13 residues. The CDR3 protein is CASNPWGLAEQYF. DNA for the CDR3: TGTGCCAGCAACCCTTGGGGACTTGCCGAGCAGTACTTC. Drawing the rest from reference TRBV2 and TRBJ2-7, the complete variable domain is EPEVTQTPSHQVTQMGQEVILRCVPISNHLYFYWYRQILGQKVEFLVSFYNNEISEKSEIFDDQFSVERPDGSNFTLKIRSTKLEDSAMYFCASNPWGLAEQYFGPGTRLTVT.

This clone has more than one count but fewer than ten. V usage is TRBV7-2 and J usage is TRBJ2-5, with 11 bases that match TRBD2. Losses at the gene ends were 5 bases for V and 5 bases for J; bases not matched to a gene: 10. The germline V gene has CDR1 SGHTA and CDR2 FQGNSA. This CDR3 has 16 amino acids. CDR3 nucleotides: TGTGCCAGCAGCAATAGCGGGAGGGTTCAAGGGGAGACCCAGTACTTC. Residues: CASSNSGRVQGETQYF.

The chain employs TRBV5-6 and TRBJ2-3; 7 nucleotides line up with TRBD2. The CDR3 loop spans 14 amino acids. CDR1 is SGHDT, CDR2 YYEEEE, per germline. With 1 base clipped from V and 3 bases from J, the junction kept 2 bases outside the gene matches. CDR3 in amino acids: CASSLLGRTDTQYF. CDR3 coding DNA: TGTGCCAGCAGCTTGCTCGGGAGGACAGATACGCAGTATTTT.

J is TRBJ1-5 and V is TRBV2; D is undetermined. Germline assignment: CDR1 SNHLY and CDR2 FYNNEI. The CDR3 is 14 amino acids. V was pared by 4 bases and J by 2 bases, with 9 bases between. The CDR3 sequence: CASSVLDGNQPQHF. The CDR3 DNA sequence: TGTGCCAGCAGTGTTCTAGACGGCAATCAGCCCCAGCATTTT.

The rearrangement joins TRBV5-4 to TRBJ1-4; no reliable D call. Trimming removed 4 bases from V and 1 base from J, with 5 bases in between. The V gene's germline CDR1 is SGHNT and CDR2 YYREEE (reference sequence). The CDR3 length is 13 residues. The CDR3 reads CASSVKTNEKLFF. CDR3 DNA: TGTGCCAGCAGCGTAAAAACTAATGAAAAACTGTTTTTT. Variable domain in full (rest from reference TRBV5-4 and TRBJ1-4): ETGVTQSPTHLIKTRGQQVTLRCSSQSGHNTVSWYQQALGQGPQFIFQYYREEENGRGNFPPRFSGLQFPNYSSELNVNALELDDSALYLCASSVKTNEKLFFGSGTQLSVL.

The rearrangement links TRBV10-1 to TRBJ1-4, with D perhaps matching TRBD1 (5 bases). CDR1 WNHNN and CDR2 SYGVQD come from the germline V gene (reference sequence). Trimming shortened V by 0 bases and J by 10 bases, and 6 bases separated the two germline ends. This CDR3 has 12 residues. The CDR3: CASSESQGKLFF. CDR3 DNA: TGCGCCAGCAGTGAGTCGCAGGGAAAACTGTTTTTT.

This chain connects TRBV7-9 to TRBJ2-1; possibly TRBD2 for D (5 bases). The CDR3 consists of 15 residues. Trimming cost V 1 base and J 0 bases, with 7 bases left between them. Germline V gene lookup returns CDR1 SEHNR and CDR2 FQNEAQ (reference sequence). For the CDR3, the DNA is TGTGCCAGCAGCTTAGGGGCGGGCTCCTACAATGAGCAGTTCTTC. Translated: CASSLGAGSYNEQFF.

This clone has just a few counts. V is TRBV9 and J is TRBJ2-2; a weak D match, TRBD2 (6 bases). The CDR3 runs to 14 residues. V was trimmed by 0 bases and J by 7 bases, leaving 10 bases between them. Germline CDR1 is SGDLS and CDR2 is YYNGEE. DNA of the CDR3: TGTGCCAGCAGCGTAGTGGCGGGGAACGGGGAGCTGTTTTTT. Translating gives CASSVVAGNGELFF. The variable domain in full, completed from reference TRBV9 and TRBJ2-2, reads DSGVTQTPKHLITATGQRVTLRCSPRSGDLSVYWYQQSLDQGLQFLIQYYNGEERAKGNILERFSAQQFPDLHSELNLSSLELGDSALYFCASSVVAGNGELFFGEGSRLTVL.

V usage is TRBV27 and J usage is TRBJ2-7; 10 nucleotides align to TRBD1. Germline lookup yields CDR1 MNHEY and CDR2 SMNVEV (reference sequence). Trimming removed 5 bases from V and 5 bases from J; junction bases left unmatched: 6. The CDR3 loop spans 14 amino acids. This chain's CDR3 is CASSPRQGANEQYF. The CDR3 nucleotides are TGTGCCAGCAGTCCCCGACAGGGGGCTAACGAGCAGTACTTC.

A few counts support this clone. The chain recombines TRBV29-1 with TRBJ1-2, with D tentatively TRBD1 (6 bases). Germline lookup yields CDR1 SQVTM and CDR2 ANQGSEA. The CDR3 length is 15 residues. Trimming took off 3 bases at V and 2 bases at J, with 16 bases between the two ends. DNA for the CDR3: TGCAGCGTTGATACTACGGAACAGGGCAACTATGGCTACACCTTC. Protein sequence: CSVDTTEQGNYGYTF. Full variable domain (rest looked up from reference TRBV29-1 and TRBJ1-2): SAVISQKPSRDICQRGTSLTIQCQVDSQVTMMFWYRQQPGQSLTLIATANQGSEATYESGFVIDKFPISRPNLTFSTLTVSNMSPEDSSIYLCSVDTTEQGNYGYTFGSGTRLTVV.

This clone turned up a few times. This chain links TRBV7-9 with TRBJ1-2; TRBD1 matches 10 bases. The CDR3 extends over 15 amino acids. V lost 5 bases to trimming and J lost 4 bases; unmatched junction nucleotides: 7. The germline gives CDR1 SEHNR, CDR2 FQNEAQ (reference sequence). Here the CDR3 DNA reads TGTGCCAGCAGCCGCTCGACAGGGGGCGTCTATGGCTACACCTTC. Its translation is CASSRSTGGVYGYTF.

This clone was seen a handful of times. The rearrangement joins TRBV29-1 to TRBJ1-1, with D uncertain. Trimming pared 7 bases from V and 0 bases from J, leaving 6 bases between. This CDR3 is 11 amino acids long. Germline lookup yields CDR1 SQVTM and CDR2 ANQGSEA. The CDR3 spells CSADMNTEAFF. The CDR3 nucleotides are TGCAGCGCTGACATGAACACTGAAGCTTTCTTT.

The V gene is TRBV5-6, the J gene TRBJ2-3; D uncertain. Germline V gives CDR1 SGHDT, CDR2 YYEEEE. The length of the CDR3 is 14 residues. V lost 0 bases and J 3 bases, leaving 8 bases between the germline ends. The CDR3 protein is CASSLARVTDTQYF. For the CDR3, the DNA is TGTGCCAGCAGCTTGGCCCGGGTAACAGATACGCAGTATTTT.

This clone was counted a few times. V gene TRBV6-6 combines with J gene TRBJ1-1, with D unresolved. The V gene's germline CDR1 is MNHNY and CDR2 SVGAGI (reference sequence). The CDR3 extends over 11 amino acids. V was shortened by 2 bases and J by 8 bases, with 6 bases between the two germline ends. The CDR3 nucleotides are TGTGCCAGCAGTTACCATGAGGAAGCTTTCTTT. Translating it yields CASSYHEEAFF.

V gene TRBV2 combines with J gene TRBJ2-7; maybe TRBD2 (7 bases). This CDR3 comprises 14 residues. The V gene's germline CDR1 is SNHLY and CDR2 FYNNEI. Between the trimmed V and J ends, which lost 2 bases and 2 bases, there was a span of 10 bases. In nucleotides, the CDR3 is TGTGCCAGCAGTGAAAAGGGGGGGCCCTACGAGCAGTACTTC. Its protein is CASSEKGGPYEQYF.